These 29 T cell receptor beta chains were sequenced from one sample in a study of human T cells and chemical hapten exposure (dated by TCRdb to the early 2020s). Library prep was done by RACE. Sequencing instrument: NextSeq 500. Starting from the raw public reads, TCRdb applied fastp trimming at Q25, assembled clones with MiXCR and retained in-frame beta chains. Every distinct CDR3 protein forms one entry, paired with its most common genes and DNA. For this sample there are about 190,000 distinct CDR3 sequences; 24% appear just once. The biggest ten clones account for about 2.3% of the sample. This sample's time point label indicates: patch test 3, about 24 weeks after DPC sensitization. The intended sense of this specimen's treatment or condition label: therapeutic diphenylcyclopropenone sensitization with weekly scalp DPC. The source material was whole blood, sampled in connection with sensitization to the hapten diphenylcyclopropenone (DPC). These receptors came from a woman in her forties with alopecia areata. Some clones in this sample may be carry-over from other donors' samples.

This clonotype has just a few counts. CDR3 in DNA: TGTGCCAGCAGCTCTCAGGGAGCGGCACCCGACAATGAGCAGTTCTTC. Protein sequence: CASSSQGAAPDNEQFF. This rearrangement joins TRBV7-9 to TRBJ2-1; D is possibly TRBD1 or TRBD2 (5 bases each). V was cut by 4 bases and J by 5 bases, with 18 bases left in between. CDR3 size: 16 residues. Germline V gene data show CDR1 as SEHNR and CDR2 as FQNEAQ (reference sequence).

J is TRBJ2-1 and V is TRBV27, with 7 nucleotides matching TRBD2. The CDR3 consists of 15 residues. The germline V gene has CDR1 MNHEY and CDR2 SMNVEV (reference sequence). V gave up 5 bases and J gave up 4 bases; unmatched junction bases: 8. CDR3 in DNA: TGTGCCAGCAGTCAAACTAGCGCCCCTTACAATGAGCAGTTCTTC. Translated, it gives CASSQTSAPYNEQFF.

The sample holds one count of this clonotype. Here the CDR3 reads CASSPGTVENEQFF. DNA for the CDR3: TGTGCCAGCTCACCAGGGACGGTCGAGAATGAGCAGTTCTTC. The V call is TRBV18, the J call TRBJ2-1; possibly TRBD1 or TRBD2 for D (5 bases each). The V and J ends lost 2 bases and 7 bases respectively, with 12 bases between them. Germline loops: CDR1 KGHSH, CDR2 LQKENI. This CDR3 region has 14 residues.

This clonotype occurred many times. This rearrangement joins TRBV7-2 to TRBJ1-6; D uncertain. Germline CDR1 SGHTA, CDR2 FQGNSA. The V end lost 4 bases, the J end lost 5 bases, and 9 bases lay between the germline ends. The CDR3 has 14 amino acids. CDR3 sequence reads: CASSSGSNNSPLHF. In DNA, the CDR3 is TGTGCCAGCAGCTCCGGCAGCAATAATTCACCCCTCCACTTT.

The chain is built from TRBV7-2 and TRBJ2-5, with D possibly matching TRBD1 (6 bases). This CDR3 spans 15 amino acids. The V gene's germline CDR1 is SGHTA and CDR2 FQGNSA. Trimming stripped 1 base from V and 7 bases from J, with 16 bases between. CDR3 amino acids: CASSLGGSPTGTQYF. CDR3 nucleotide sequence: TGTGCCAGCAGCTTAGGAGGGAGTCCGACAGGGACCCAGTACTTC.

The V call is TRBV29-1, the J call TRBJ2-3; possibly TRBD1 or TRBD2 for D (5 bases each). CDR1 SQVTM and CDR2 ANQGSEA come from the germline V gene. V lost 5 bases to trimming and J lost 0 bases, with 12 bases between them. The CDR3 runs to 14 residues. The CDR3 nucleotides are TGCAGCGTTTTGAGGGGAACTAGCACAGATACGCAGTATTTT. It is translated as CSVLRGTSTDTQYF.

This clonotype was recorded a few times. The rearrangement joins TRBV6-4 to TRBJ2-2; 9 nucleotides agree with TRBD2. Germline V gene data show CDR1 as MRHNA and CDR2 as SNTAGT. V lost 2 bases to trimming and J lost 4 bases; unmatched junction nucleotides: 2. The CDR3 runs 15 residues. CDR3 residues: CASSDDSGSTGELFF. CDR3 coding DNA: TGTGCCAGCAGTGACGATAGCGGGAGCACCGGGGAGCTGTTTTTT.

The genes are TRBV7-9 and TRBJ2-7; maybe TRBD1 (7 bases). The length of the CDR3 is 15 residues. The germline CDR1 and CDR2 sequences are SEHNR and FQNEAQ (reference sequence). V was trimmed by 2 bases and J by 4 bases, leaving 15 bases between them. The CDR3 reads CASSLSEGAKYEQYF. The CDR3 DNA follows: TGTGCCAGCAGCTTATCGGAGGGGGCTAAGTACGAGCAGTACTTC. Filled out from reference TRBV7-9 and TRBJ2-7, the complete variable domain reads DTGVSQNPRHKITKRGQNVTFRCDPISEHNRLYWYRQTLGQGPEFLTYFQNEAQLEKSRLLSDRFSAERPKGSFSTLEIQRTEQGDSAMYLCASSLSEGAKYEQYFGPGTRLTVT.

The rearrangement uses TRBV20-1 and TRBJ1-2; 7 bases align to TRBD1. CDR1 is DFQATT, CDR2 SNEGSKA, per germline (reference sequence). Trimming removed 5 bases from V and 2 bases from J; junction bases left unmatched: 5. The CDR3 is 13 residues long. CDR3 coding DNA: TGCAGTGCTGGCGAGACAGGGAACTATGGCTACACCTTC. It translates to CSAGETGNYGYTF.

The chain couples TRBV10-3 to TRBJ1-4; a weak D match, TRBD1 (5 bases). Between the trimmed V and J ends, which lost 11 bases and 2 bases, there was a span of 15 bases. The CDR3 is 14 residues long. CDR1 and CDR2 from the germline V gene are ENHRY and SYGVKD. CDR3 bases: TGTGCCTCAGGACAAGACATTACTAATGAAAAACTGTTTTTT. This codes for CASGQDITNEKLFF.

This CDR3 reads CASSLDGGQPQHF. CDR3 coding DNA: TGCGCCAGCAGCTTGGACGGAGGTCAGCCCCAGCATTTT. J is TRBJ1-5 and V is TRBV5-1, with D unresolved. CDR1 is SGHRS, CDR2 YFSETQ, per germline. This CDR3 has 13 amino acids. V dropped 0 bases and J dropped 6 bases, with 7 bases sitting between them.

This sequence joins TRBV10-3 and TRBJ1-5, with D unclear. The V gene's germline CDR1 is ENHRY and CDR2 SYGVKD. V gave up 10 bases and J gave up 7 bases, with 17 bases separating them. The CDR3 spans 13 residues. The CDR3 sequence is CATNGELAQPQHF. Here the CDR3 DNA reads TGTGCCACAAACGGCGAGTTGGCGCAGCCCCAGCATTTT.

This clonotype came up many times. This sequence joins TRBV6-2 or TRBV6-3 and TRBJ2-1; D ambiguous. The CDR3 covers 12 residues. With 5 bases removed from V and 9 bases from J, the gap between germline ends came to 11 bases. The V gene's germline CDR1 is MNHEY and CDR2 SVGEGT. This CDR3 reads CASSQHRSEQFF. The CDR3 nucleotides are TGTGCCAGCAGTCAACATAGAAGTGAGCAGTTCTTC.

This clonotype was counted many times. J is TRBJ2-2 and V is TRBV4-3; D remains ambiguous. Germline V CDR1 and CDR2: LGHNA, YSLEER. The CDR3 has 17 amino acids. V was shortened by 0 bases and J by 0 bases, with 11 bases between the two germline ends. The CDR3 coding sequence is TGCGCCAGCAGCCAAGATTTAAACAGAGCGAACACCGGGGAGCTGTTTTTT. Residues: CASSQDLNRANTGELFF.

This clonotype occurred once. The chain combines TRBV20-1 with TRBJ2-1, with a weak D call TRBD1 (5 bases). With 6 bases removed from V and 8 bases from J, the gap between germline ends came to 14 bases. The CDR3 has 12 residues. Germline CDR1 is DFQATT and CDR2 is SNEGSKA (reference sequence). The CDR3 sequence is CSATVDSDEQFF. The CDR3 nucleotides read TGCAGTGCAACCGTAGACAGTGATGAGCAGTTCTTC.

The CDR3 DNA follows: TGTGCCAGCAGTGGGGACAGGGGTGGAAATGAGCAGTTCTTC. It codes for CASSGDRGGNEQFF. The V call is TRBV6-6, the J call TRBJ2-1; 10 bases match TRBD1. Trimming took 5 bases from V and 7 from J; bases not matched to a gene: 5. The CDR3 is 14 residues long. CDR1 is MNHNY, CDR2 SVGAGI, per germline (reference sequence).

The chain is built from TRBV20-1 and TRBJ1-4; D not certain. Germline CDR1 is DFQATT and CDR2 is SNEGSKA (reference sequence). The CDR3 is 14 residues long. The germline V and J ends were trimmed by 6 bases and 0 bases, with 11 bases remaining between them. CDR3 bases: TGCAGTGCCCTAACAGTGTCAACTAATGAAAAACTGTTTTTT. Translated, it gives CSALTVSTNEKLFF.

Written as DNA, the CDR3 is TGTGCCAGCAGCCCTACTAGTGTTGGCACAGATACGCAGTATTTT. The encoded protein is CASSPTSVGTDTQYF. This sequence joins TRBV7-9 and TRBJ2-3, with TRBD2 as a possible D gene (5 bases). The CDR3 spans 15 residues. V lost 5 bases and J 1 base, leaving 13 bases between the germline ends. Per the germline V gene, CDR1 is SEHNR and CDR2 is FQNEAQ (reference sequence). Using reference TRBV7-9 and TRBJ2-3 for the parts outside the CDR3, the full variable domain is DTGVSQNPRHKITKRGQNVTFRCDPISEHNRLYWYRQTLGQGPEFLTYFQNEAQLEKSRLLSDRFSAERPKGSFSTLEIQRTEQGDSAMYLCASSPTSVGTDTQYFGPGTRLTVL.

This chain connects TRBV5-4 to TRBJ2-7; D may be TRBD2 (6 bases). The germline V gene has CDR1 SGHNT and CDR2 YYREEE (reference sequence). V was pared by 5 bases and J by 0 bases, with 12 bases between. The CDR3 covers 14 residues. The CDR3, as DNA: TGTGCCAGCAGAGGGGACGGGAGCTCCTACGAGCAGTACTTC. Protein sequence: CASRGDGSSYEQYF.

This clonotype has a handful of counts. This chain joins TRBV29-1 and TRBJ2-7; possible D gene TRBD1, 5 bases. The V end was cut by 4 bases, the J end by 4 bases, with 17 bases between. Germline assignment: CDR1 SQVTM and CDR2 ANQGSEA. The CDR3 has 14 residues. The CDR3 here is CSVAQGAYSYEQYF. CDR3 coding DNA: TGCAGCGTTGCCCAAGGGGCCTACTCTTACGAGCAGTACTTC.

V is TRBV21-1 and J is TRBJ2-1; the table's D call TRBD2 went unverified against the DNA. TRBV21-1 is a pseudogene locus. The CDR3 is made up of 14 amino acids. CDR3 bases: TGTGCCAGCAGCACTAGCGGGAGGGTAAATGAGCAGTTCTTC. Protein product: CASSTSGRVNEQFF.

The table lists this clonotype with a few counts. This CDR3 is CASSLEGRAGANVLTF. Here the CDR3 DNA reads TGCGCCAGCAGCTTGGAGGGCAGGGCTGGGGCCAACGTCCTGACTTTC. The chain couples TRBV5-1 to TRBJ2-6; D may be TRBD1 (5 bases). Trimming took 0 bases from V and 2 from J, leaving 9 bases between them. Germline CDR1 reads SGHRS; CDR2 reads YFSETQ. The CDR3 runs to 16 residues.

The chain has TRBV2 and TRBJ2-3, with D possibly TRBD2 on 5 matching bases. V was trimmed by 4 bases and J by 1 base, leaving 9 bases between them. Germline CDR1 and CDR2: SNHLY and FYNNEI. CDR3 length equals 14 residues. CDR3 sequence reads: CASSVGRGTDTQYF. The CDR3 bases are TGTGCCAGCAGTGTGGGGAGAGGCACAGATACGCAGTATTTT.

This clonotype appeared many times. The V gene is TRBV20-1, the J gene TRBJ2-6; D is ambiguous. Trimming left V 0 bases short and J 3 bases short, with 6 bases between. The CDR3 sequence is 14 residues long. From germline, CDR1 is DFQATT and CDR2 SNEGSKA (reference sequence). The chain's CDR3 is CSAREWDGANVLTF. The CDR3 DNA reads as TGCAGTGCTAGAGAATGGGATGGGGCCAACGTCCTGACTTTC.

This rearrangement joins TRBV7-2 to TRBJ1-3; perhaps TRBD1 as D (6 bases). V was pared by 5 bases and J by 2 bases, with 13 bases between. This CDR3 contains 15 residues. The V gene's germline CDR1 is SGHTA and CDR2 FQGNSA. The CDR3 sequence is CASSQDSLTGNTIYF. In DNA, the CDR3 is TGTGCCAGCAGCCAGGACAGTCTCACTGGAAACACCATATATTTT. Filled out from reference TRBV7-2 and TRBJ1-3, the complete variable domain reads GAGVSQSPSNKVTEKGKDVELRCDPISGHTALYWYRQSLGQGLEFLIYFQGNSAPDKSGLPSDRFSAERTGGSVSTLTIQRTQQEDSAVYLCASSQDSLTGNTIYFGEGSWLTVV.

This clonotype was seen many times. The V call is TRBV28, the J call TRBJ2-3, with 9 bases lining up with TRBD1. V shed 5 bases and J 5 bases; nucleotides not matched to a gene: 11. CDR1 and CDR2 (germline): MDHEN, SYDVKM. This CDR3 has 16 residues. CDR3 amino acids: CASSLTGGRGLDTQYF. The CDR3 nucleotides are TGTGCCAGCAGTCTAACAGGGGGCAGGGGCCTAGATACGCAGTATTTT.

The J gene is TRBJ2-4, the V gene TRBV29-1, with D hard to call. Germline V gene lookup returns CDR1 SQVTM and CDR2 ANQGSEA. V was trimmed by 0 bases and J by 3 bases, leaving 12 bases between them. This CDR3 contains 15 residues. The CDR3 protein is CSVEEWQPLKNIQYF. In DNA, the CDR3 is TGCAGCGTTGAAGAGTGGCAGCCTCTCAAAAACATTCAGTACTTC.

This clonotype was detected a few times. CDR3 in DNA: TGTGCCAGCAGTTACCAACCGTCGTTGTTCAATGAGCAGTTCTTC. It yields the protein CASSYQPSLFNEQFF. The chain employs TRBV6-5 and TRBJ2-1; no definite D call. The germline V gene encodes CDR1 MNHEY and CDR2 SVGAGI. CDR3 length equals 15 residues. Trimming took off 2 bases at V and 6 bases at J, with 14 bases between the two ends.

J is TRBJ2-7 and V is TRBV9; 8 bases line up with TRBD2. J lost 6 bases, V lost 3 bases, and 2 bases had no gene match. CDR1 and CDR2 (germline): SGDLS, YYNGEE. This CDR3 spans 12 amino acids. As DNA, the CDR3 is TGTGCCAGCAGCGCCCTAGCGGGCGAGCAGTACTTC. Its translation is CASSALAGEQYF. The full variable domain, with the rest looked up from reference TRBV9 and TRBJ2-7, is DSGVTQTPKHLITATGQRVTLRCSPRSGDLSVYWYQQSLDQGLQFLIQYYNGEERAKGNILERFSAQQFPDLHSELNLSSLELGDSALYFCASSALAGEQYFGPGTRLTVT.